These 28 T cell receptor beta chains were sequenced from one sample in a study of CD8+ T cells in alopecia areata. Following RNA extraction, reverse transcription yielded cDNA that acted as the sequencing template. This table comes from immunoSEQ multiplex PCR, and its TCRdb copy is limited to in-frame clones, with some not included. The specimen gives about 110,000 clones without singletons; the ten biggest hold about 18%. Sequenced material: lesional skin. The source is a C3H/HeJ mouse with alopecia areata. MHC haplotype: H2-k.

About this clone: Any gene name here is a mouse gene name. The sequenced fragment ends 4 residues before the CDR3 boundary, so the rest is inferred from the germline J gene. The V gene is TRBV1, the J gene TRBJ2-5; 11 bases are shared with TRBD2. This CDR3 is built from 16 residues. The V gene's germline CDR1 is NSQYPW and CDR2 LRSPGD (reference sequence). With 4 bases clipped from V and 0 bases from J, the junction kept 3 bases outside the gene matches. CDR3 DNA (partial): TGCACCTGCAGTGGACTGGGGGGGTATAACCAAGAC. Its translation: CTCSGLGGYNQD. The whole CDR3 is CTCSGLGGYNQDTQYF.

Many counts were recorded for this clone. Gene labels here are mouse ones. The CDR3 goes on 4 residues after the read ends, and that part is filled in from the germline J gene. Other DNA sequences of this sample code for an identical CDR3. The rearrangement links TRBV13-3 to TRBJ1-4; 10 bases agree with TRBD1. The trim removed 1 base at V and 2 bases at J, leaving 2 bases unmatched. Germline V lookup: CDR1 NNHDY, CDR2 SYVADS. CDR3 length: 16 residues. CDR3 region: CASSDPGQGSNERLFF. The part of the CDR3 DNA that was read is TGTGCCAGCAGTGATCCGGGACAGGGGTCCAACGAA. Together with reference TRBV13-3 and TRBJ1-4, the CDR3 gives the full variable domain: EAAVTQSPRSKVAVTGGKVTLSCHQTNNHDYMYWYRQDTGHGLRLIHYSYVADSTEKGDIPDGYKASRPSQENFSLILELASLSQTAVYFCASSDPGQGSNERLFFGHGTKLSVL.

This clone showed up just a few times. Mouse gene names and germline throughout. From the germline J gene comes the end of the CDR3, since the read stops 4 residues before it. The V gene is TRBV1, the J gene TRBJ2-2, with D perhaps matching TRBD1 (6 bases). CDR3 length: 15 amino acids. Looked up from germline, CDR1 is NSQYPW and CDR2 is LRSPGD (reference sequence). V lost 3 bases, J lost 1 base, and 9 bases lay in between. The sequenced part of the CDR3 DNA is TGCACCTGCAGTGCGGGGACACTAAACACCGGG. Translating it yields CTCSAGTLNTG. The whole CDR3 sequence is CTCSAGTLNTGQLYF.

This clone has a handful of counts. The genes and germline here are from mouse. The read ends 4 residues before the CDR3 terminus; that terminus is restored from the germline J gene. The chain joins TRBV1 to TRBJ2-1, with 10 positions matching TRBD2. V was pared by 0 bases and J by 4 bases, with 6 bases of the junction left unmatched. CDR3 length: 17 amino acids. Germline values: CDR1 NSQYPW, CDR2 LRSPGD (reference sequence). The CDR3 DNA, read in part, is TGCACCTGCAGTGCAGAGGCTGGGGGGGCGCTGTATGCT. Its translation: CTCSAEAGGALYA. The whole CDR3 sequence reads CTCSAEAGGALYAEQFF. Full variable domain (rest looked up from reference TRBV1 and TRBJ2-1): VTLLEQNPRWRLVPRGQAVNLRCILKNSQYPWMSWYQQDLQKQLQWLFTLRSPGDKEVKSLPGADYLATRVTDTELRLQVANMSQGRTLYCTCSAEAGGALYAEQFFGPGTRLTVL.

This clone was seen many times. Gene names and germline match the mouse. The read comes to an end 4 residues before the CDR3 does, leaving the germline J gene to fill in the end. J is TRBJ2-1 and V is TRBV1, with TRBD2 identical over 8 bases. The germline V gene encodes CDR1 NSQYPW and CDR2 LRSPGD (reference sequence). The CDR3 covers 14 residues. Incomplete CDR3 DNA: TGCACCTGCAGTGCAGAGACTGGGGCGGCT. Translation gives CTCSAETGAA. The CDR3 in its entirety is CTCSAETGAAEQFF.

On this clone itself: Mouse names are used for the genes. The read ends 4 residues shy of where the CDR3 ends; the end is completed using the germline J gene. The chain joins TRBV31 to TRBJ2-1, with 11 nucleotides matching TRBD2. Germline V CDR1 and CDR2: GKSSPN, SITVG. V trimming: 3 bases; J trimming: 5 bases; junction bases outside the gene matches: 3. The CDR3 covers 14 residues. The part of the CDR3 DNA that was read is TGTGCCTGGAGCCAGGACTGGGGGGATGCT. This encodes CAWSQDWGDA. In full, the CDR3 is CAWSQDWGDAEQFF.

As regards this clone: The germline and genes are mouse ones. The CDR3 end is not reached by the read, which stops 4 residues before it; the germline J gene fills it in. This sequence joins TRBV13-1 and TRBJ1-2, with 9 bases fitting TRBD1. Germline CDR1 reads NSHNY; CDR2 reads SYGAGN. Trimming took 4 bases from V and 4 from J; bases not matched to a gene: 5. The CDR3 covers 14 residues. Incomplete CDR3 DNA: TGTGCCAGCAGTATGGTGGACAGGGGCTCC. Residues: CASSMVDRGS. The full CDR3 is CASSMVDRGSDYTF.

This clone was seen only a few times. The gene names given are mouse names. Read coverage stops 4 residues before the CDR3 terminus; the germline J gene supplies the remainder. The V gene is TRBV13-1, the J gene TRBJ2-7; no clear D. Trimming shortened V by 1 base and J by 0 bases, and 8 bases separated the two germline ends. Germline V gives CDR1 NSHNY, CDR2 SYGAGN. The CDR3 spans 14 residues. The CDR3 protein is CASSDRWSSYEQYF. Incomplete CDR3 DNA: TGTGCCAGCAGTGATCGCTGGAGCTCCTAT.

This clone was observed a few times. Genes here carry mouse names. Read sequence stops 4 residues before the CDR3 end, and the germline J gene provides the missing end. The gene calls are TRBV13-2 and TRBJ2-3, with 8 bases lining up with TRBD2. The CDR3 is 15 amino acids. Germline loops: CDR1 NNHNN, CDR2 SYGAGS (reference sequence). The J segment lost 0 bases and the V segment lost 5 bases, leaving 5 bases of the junction unmatched. CDR3 sequence: CASGIRLGSAETLYF. CDR3 bases read: TGTGCCAGCGGGATCCGACTGGGGAGTGCAGAA.

Regarding this clone: At residue 12, TCRdb's protein is not the same as the translated DNA, so the protein here was read from the DNA. Genes and germline come from the mouse. The CDR3 goes on 3 residues after the read ends, and that part is filled in from the germline J gene. This chain links TRBV1 with TRBJ1-6; a possible D gene is TRBD1 (5 bases). TRBJ1-6 is annotated as an ORF whose role is uncertain. Trimming shortened V by 2 bases and J by 5 bases, and 10 bases separated the two germline ends. The CDR3 contains 15 residues. Germline V CDR1 and CDR2: NSQYPW, LRSPGD (reference sequence). CDR3 DNA, as far as it was read: TGCACCTGCAGTGCATCGGACAAAAATAATTCGCCC. This codes for CTCSASDKNNSP. The full CDR3 protein reads CTCSASDKNNSPLYF.

Comment on this clone: Gene names and germline match the mouse. The DNA ends 4 residues before the CDR3 does, and the rest of the CDR3 is filled in from the germline J gene. The genes are TRBV13-3 and TRBJ2-4, with TRBD2 matching 7 bases. The CDR3 consists of 15 residues. CDR1 and CDR2 (germline): NNHDY, SYVADS. Unmatched junction bases numbered 6, after V lost 5 bases and J lost 0 bases. The CDR3 is CASSPRGGSQNTLYF. CDR3 bases read: TGTGCCAGCAGCCCACGGGGGGGAAGTCAAAAC.

This clone turned up a few times. Here the gene names and germline are mouse. Read data end 4 residues before the CDR3 end; the end is taken from the germline J gene. V and J are TRBV1 and TRBJ1-1; the match to TRBD1 covers 9 bases. The CDR3 is made up of 14 amino acids. Germline assignment: CDR1 NSQYPW and CDR2 LRSPGD (reference sequence). CDR3 protein: CTCSADRGQGEVFF. Incomplete CDR3 DNA: TGCACCTGCAGTGCAGATAGGGGACAGGGA.

The table lists this clone with a few counts. At residue 13, TCRdb's protein is not the same as the translated DNA, so the protein here was read from the DNA. The genes are named according to mouse. The read stops 3 residues short of the end of the CDR3; the missing end is completed from the germline J gene. This chain links TRBV1 with TRBJ1-6, with TRBD1 matching 8 bases. TRBJ1-6 is designated an ORF whose function remains uncertain. J lost 0 bases, V lost 4 bases, and 2 bases had no gene match. Germline loops: CDR1 NSQYPW, CDR2 LRSPGD (reference sequence). The CDR3 consists of 16 residues. The part of the CDR3 DNA that was read is TGCACCTGCAGTGGGACAGGGAATTCCTATAATTCGCCC. This sequence encodes CTCSGTGNSYNSP. The whole CDR3 sequence is CTCSGTGNSYNSPLYF.

As regards this clone: The genes are named according to mouse. The read stops 4 residues short of the end of the CDR3; the missing end is completed from the germline J gene. The V call is TRBV13-3, the J call TRBJ2-7, with D hard to call. CDR3 length equals 13 residues. Per the germline V gene, CDR1 is NNHDY and CDR2 is SYVADS. The sequenced part of the CDR3 DNA is TGTGCCAGCAGTGAAAGCAGTCCTTAT. Translated, it gives CASSESSPY. The CDR3 reads in full as CASSESSPYEQYF.

This clone was observed at least ten times. TCRdb's protein and the DNA translation differ at residue 11; the protein here comes from the DNA. Gene names and germline refer to mouse. The read finishes 3 residues shy of the CDR3 end, and the germline J gene is used to complete it. This chain links TRBV19 with TRBJ1-3; TRBD1 matches 9 bases. The CDR3 is 14 residues long. The germline CDR1 and CDR2 sequences are FNHDT and SITEND (reference sequence). CDR3 DNA (partial): TGTGCCAGCAGTATTACAGGGGGCGGGGGATCG. This codes for CASSITGGGGS. The entire CDR3 protein reads CASSITGGGGSLYF.

There are a few counts of this clone. The gene symbols are mouse symbols. The read stops 4 residues short of the end of the CDR3; the missing end is completed from the germline J gene. V is TRBV13-3 and J is TRBJ2-7; 8 bases match TRBD1. The CDR3 runs to 13 residues. Germline assignment: CDR1 NNHDY and CDR2 SYVADS. CDR3 DNA, as far as it was read: TGTGCCAGCAGTGAACAGGGGGGAAAT. Its protein is CASSEQGGN. The CDR3 in its entirety is CASSEQGGNEQYF.

This clone came up a few times. TCRdb's protein and the DNA translation differ at residue 11; the protein here comes from the DNA. Gene names are mouse gene names. The read stops 3 residues short of the end of the CDR3; the missing end is completed from the germline J gene. This rearrangement joins TRBV14 to TRBJ1-6; 8 positions agree with TRBD1. TRBJ1-6 falls under the ORF class, with uncertain function. Losses at the gene ends were 5 bases for V and 4 bases for J; bases not matched to a gene: 2. The CDR3 spans 14 residues. From germline, CDR1 is SGHDT and CDR2 FRDEAV. Incomplete CDR3 DNA: TGTGCCAGCAGCGACAGGGGATATAATTCGCCC. Amino acid sequence: CASSDRGYNSP. The entire CDR3 protein is CASSDRGYNSPLYF.

This clone was detected only a few times. Gene names are the mouse ones. The read comes to an end 4 residues before the CDR3 does, leaving the germline J gene to fill in the end. J is TRBJ1-2 and V is TRBV14; no clear D. The CDR3 loop spans 13 amino acids. V lost 1 base to trimming and J lost 0 bases, with 4 bases between them. Per germline, CDR1 SGHDT and CDR2 FRDEAV. CDR3 DNA (partial): TGTGCCAGCAGTTTCACAGCAAACTCC. It is translated as CASSFTANS. In full, the CDR3 reads CASSFTANSDYTF.

This clone has more than one count but fewer than ten. Germline and genes: mouse. Coverage ceases 4 residues before the CDR3 finishes, and the germline J gene fills in the end. The gene calls are TRBV13-1 and TRBJ2-1; tentatively, D is TRBD1 (5 bases). Germline V gives CDR1 NSHNY, CDR2 SYGAGN. The CDR3 has 15 residues. V was pared by 2 bases and J by 6 bases, with 15 bases between. The sequenced part of the CDR3 DNA is TGTGCCAGCAGTGAGCGGCAGGGAGGAGTTGCT. Its protein product is CASSERQGGVA. The CDR3, in full, reads CASSERQGGVAEQFF.

This clone appeared a few times. Gene names are mouse gene names. The observed sequence ends 4 residues before the CDR3 terminus, with the missing tail filled in from the germline J gene. The chain combines TRBV1 with TRBJ2-1; 8 bases line up with TRBD2. The CDR3 runs to 15 residues. Germline V gene lookup returns CDR1 NSQYPW and CDR2 LRSPGD (reference sequence). The CDR3 is CTCSARGGEEAEQFF. The CDR3 bases that were read are TGCACCTGCAGTGCAAGGGGGGGCGAGGAAGCT.

Details on this clone: The database protein in TCRdb disagrees with the DNA translation at residue 12; the sequence shown here was translated from the DNA. Here the gene names and germline are mouse. The observed sequence ends 3 residues before the CDR3 terminus, with the missing tail filled in from the germline J gene. This rearrangement joins TRBV1 to TRBJ1-3; D not certain. Trimming took 4 bases from V and 0 from J, leaving 10 bases between them. Looked up from germline, CDR1 is NSQYPW and CDR2 is LRSPGD (reference sequence). The CDR3 is made up of 15 amino acids. CDR3 protein: CTCSVNSLSGNTLYF. The covered CDR3 bases are TGCACCTGCAGTGTCAACAGCCTTTCTGGAAATACG.

This clone was detected only a few times. TCRdb lists a protein that is different at residue 9 from the translated DNA; the protein given here uses the DNA translation. Gene names and germline refer to mouse. With the read ending 3 residues before the CDR3 end, the germline J gene is used to fill in that end. The chain recombines TRBV1 with TRBJ1-3; TRBD1 matches at 9 bases. There are 12 residues in the CDR3. Germline V CDR1 and CDR2: NSQYPW, LRSPGD (reference sequence). Incomplete CDR3 DNA: TGCACCTGCAGTGTGACAGGGGGTACG. This sequence encodes CTCSVTGGT. The whole CDR3 protein reads CTCSVTGGTLYF.

About this clone itself: Genes and germline come from the mouse. The read is 4 residues too short to cover the CDR3 end, so that end is filled in from the germline J gene. The chain couples TRBV13-3 to TRBJ2-5, with 9 bases fitting TRBD2. From germline, CDR1 is NNHDY and CDR2 SYVADS. V shed 5 bases and J 0 bases; nucleotides not matched to a gene: 4. This CDR3 comprises 15 residues. CDR3 sequence: CASRLGGFNQDTQYF. The CDR3 DNA, read in part, is TGTGCCAGCAGACTGGGGGGCTTTAACCAAGAC.

This clone was counted between two and nine times. Any gene name here is a mouse gene name. The read halts 4 residues ahead of the CDR3 end, with the missing end drawn from the germline J gene. The chain combines TRBV1 with TRBJ2-5; D is possibly TRBD1 (6 bases). The CDR3 extends over 14 amino acids. V lost 1 base, J lost 3 bases, and 8 bases lay in between. From germline, CDR1 is NSQYPW and CDR2 LRSPGD (reference sequence). The DNA read from the CDR3 is TGCACCTGCAGTGCAGTTCAGGGGCAAGAC. Protein: CTCSAVQGQD. The complete CDR3 protein is CTCSAVQGQDTQYF.

This clone was counted between two and nine times. Mouse gene names apply. Read sequence stops 4 residues before the CDR3 end, and the germline J gene provides the missing end. V is TRBV13-1 and J is TRBJ2-2; 7 bases align to TRBD2. J was trimmed by 2 bases and V by 0 bases; bases with no gene match: 1. The CDR3 extends over 15 amino acids. Germline V lookup: CDR1 NSHNY, CDR2 SYGAGN. Incomplete CDR3 DNA: TGTGCCAGCAGTGATGCCTGGGGGAACACCGGG. Translation gives CASSDAWGNTG. The full CDR3 is CASSDAWGNTGQLYF.

This clone showed up just a few times. Gene labels here are mouse ones. The CDR3 is cut off 4 residues early in the read; its end comes from the germline J gene. The gene calls are TRBV13-1 and TRBJ2-7; a possible D gene is TRBD2 (6 bases). The CDR3 has 14 residues. Germline CDR1 and CDR2: NSHNY and SYGAGN. Trimming pared 0 bases from V and 2 bases from J, leaving 9 bases between. The CDR3 sequence is CASSDAPGAYEQYF. The covered CDR3 bases are TGTGCCAGCAGTGATGCGCCTGGGGCCTAT.

With regard to this clone: The genes and germline here are from mouse. The read is 4 residues too short to cover the CDR3 end, so that end is filled in from the germline J gene. V usage is TRBV13-3 and J usage is TRBJ1-1, with 7 bases identical to TRBD1. The CDR3 runs 15 residues. V shed 2 bases, J shed 4 bases, and the junction held 8 bases outside the gene matches. CDR1 NNHDY and CDR2 SYVADS come from the germline V gene. CDR3 loop: CASSERGGDGTEVFF. The covered CDR3 bases are TGTGCCAGCAGTGAGAGAGGGGGCGACGGCACA.

This clone was counted only a few times. TCRdb lists a protein that is different at residue 11 from the translated DNA; the protein given here uses the DNA translation. Germline and genes here are mouse. The CDR3 is cut off 3 residues early in the read; its end comes from the germline J gene. The chain is built from TRBV19 and TRBJ1-3, with TRBD1 as a possible D gene (6 bases). The CDR3 spans 14 residues. The germline CDR1 and CDR2 sequences are FNHDT and SITEND (reference sequence). V gave up 7 bases and J gave up 0 bases, with 11 bases separating them. The CDR3 sequence: CASSQGRSGNTLYF. Partial CDR3 DNA: TGTGCCAGCTCTCAGGGGCGTTCTGGAAATACG.